These T cell receptor beta chains were read from a single sample in a study of T cell repertoires in cytomegalovirus infection. TCRdb re-called the reads through MiXCR, storing one row per CDR3 protein. The repertoire has 150,000 to 200,000 distinct CDR3 sequences, roughly an eighth of them found once; the top ten carry 25% to 30%. The sample taken for sequencing was PBMCs. These receptors all come from a human donor in good health (CMV status not recorded). Some clones in this sample may be carry-over from other donors' samples. The CDR3 runs from the conserved cysteine through the conserved F or W. A D gene is named only where the DNA matches it firmly. The listing skips clone size in some rows; elsewhere it reads once, few, many or a size class.

>few|TRBJ1-5|TRBV12-3/TRBV12-4|NA
CASSFGRGGSNQPQHF
TGTGCCAGCAGTTTTGGGAGGGGAGGGAGCAATCAGCCCCAGCATTTT
>NA|TRBJ2-7|TRBV28|NA
CASSLTGDYNEQYF
TGTGCCAGCAGTTTAACAGGGGACTACAATGAGCAGTACTTC
>many|TRBJ1-1|TRBV7-3|NA
CASSEGGGTEAFF
TGTGCCAGCAGCGAGGGGGGGGGCACTGAAGCTTTCTTT
>few|TRBJ2-7|TRBV28|NA
CASREGYEQYF
TGTGCCAGCAGGGAGGGCTACGAGCAGTACTTC
>many|TRBJ2-7|TRBV28|TRBD2
CASRPGTSGRTAEQYF
TGTGCCAGCAGACCCGGGACTAGCGGGAGAACGGCCGAGCAGTACTTC
>few|TRBJ2-7|TRBV4-1|NA
CASSQRSGETYEQYF
TGCGCCAGCAGCCAAAGGTCGGGCGAAACCTACGAGCAGTACTTC
>NA|TRBJ1-4|TRBV20-1|NA
CSARDRAGWETNEKLFF
TGCAGTGCTAGAGATCGGGCAGGGTGGGAGACTAATGAAAAACTGTTTTTT
>many|TRBJ2-5|TRBV6-2/TRBV6-3|TRBD2
CASRRLAGFPEETQYF
TGTGCCAGCAGGAGACTAGCGGGATTCCCCGAGGAGACCCAGTACTTC
>few|TRBJ2-7|TRBV6-5|NA
CASSYSGTYSYEQYF
TGTGCCAGCAGTTACTCCGGGACCTATTCTTACGAGCAGTACTTC
>many|TRBJ2-1|TRBV7-2|TRBD1
CASSLSWDRVRNEQFF
TGTGCCAGCAGCCTATCTTGGGACAGGGTTCGGAATGAGCAGTTCTTC
>many|TRBJ1-5|TRBV12-5|NA
CASATGEAKQPQHF
TGTGCTAGTGCTACCGGTGAGGCAAAACAGCCCCAGCATTTT
>NA|TRBJ2-5|TRBV28|NA
CASSRGPGQETQYF
TGTGCCAGCTCTCGAGGGCCGGGTCAAGAGACCCAGTACTTC
>NA|TRBJ2-3|TRBV19|NA
CASSMGGSRTDTQYF
TGTGCCAGTAGTATGGGTGGGTCACGCACAGATACGCAGTATTTT
>few|TRBJ2-1|TRBV7-9|NA
CASSYGVRDEQFF
TGTGCCAGCAGCTACGGGGTCCGGGATGAGCAGTTCTTC
>NA|TRBJ1-5|TRBV20-1|NA
CSATPDSSNQPQHF
TGCAGTGCTACCCCGGACAGTAGCAATCAGCCCCAGCATTTT
>many|TRBJ2-1|TRBV7-8|TRBD1
CASSFAGGGHNEQFF
TGTGCCAGCAGCTTCGCAGGGGGCGGTCACAATGAGCAGTTCTTC
>many|TRBJ2-7|TRBV12-3/TRBV12-4|TRBD1
CASSFRTGVYEQYF
TGTGCCAGCAGTTTCAGGACAGGGGTGTACGAGCAGTACTTC
>NA|TRBJ2-7|TRBV18|TRBD2
CASSQTSGGTYEQYF
TGTGCCAGCTCACAAACTAGCGGGGGAACCTACGAGCAGTACTTC
>few|TRBJ2-3|TRBV29-1|TRBD2
CSVDSSGSTDTQYF
TGCAGCGTCGATTCTAGCGGAAGCACAGATACGCAGTATTTT
>NA|TRBJ1-1|TRBV27|NA
CASSSLTRRVTEAFF
TGTGCCAGCAGTTCCCTGACCCGGCGGGTCACTGAAGCTTTCTTT
>many|TRBJ1-1|TRBV6-1|TRBD1
CASRTIRDRGYPEAFF
TGTGCCAGCAGAACCATCCGGGACAGGGGGTATCCTGAAGCTTTCTTT
>many|TRBJ2-3|TRBV27|NA
CASSLSADTQYF
TGTGCCAGCAGTTTATCAGCAGATACGCAGTATTTT
>NA|TRBJ2-7|TRBV5-1|NA
CASSLAGGDWEQYF
TGCGCCAGCAGCTTGGCCGGAGGCGATTGGGAGCAGTACTTC
>many|TRBJ2-7|TRBV28|TRBD1
CASRPRGFAYEQYF
TGTGCCAGCAGACCCAGGGGGTTTGCCTACGAGCAGTACTTC
>many|TRBJ1-5|TRBV12-3/TRBV12-4|TRBD1
CASSPRDRGLESNQPQHF
TGTGCCAGCAGCCCCCGGGACAGGGGGCTGGAGAGCAATCAGCCCCAGCATTTT
>NA|TRBJ2-1|TRBV9|NA
CASSVGTNSYNEQFF
TGTGCCAGCAGCGTAGGCACCAACTCCTACAATGAGCAGTTCTTC
>few|TRBJ1-1|TRBV20-1|NA
CSASLDNQAFF
TGCAGTGCTTCCCTGGACAATCAAGCTTTCTTT
>NA|TRBJ2-1|TRBV9|TRBD2
CASSVGGLAGENEQFF
TGTGCCAGCAGCGTAGGGGGACTAGCGGGAGAAAATGAGCAGTTCTTC
>many|TRBJ2-7|TRBV12-3/TRBV12-4|NA
CASSSGAREQYF
TGTGCCAGCAGTTCGGGAGCGAGGGAGCAGTACTTC
>NA|TRBJ2-3|TRBV20-1|NA
CSASKGSEIDTQYF
TGCAGTGCTAGTAAAGGCAGTGAAATAGATACGCAGTATTTT
>many|TRBJ2-1|TRBV7-2|TRBD2
CASSTHPVAGGGEQFF
TGTGCCAGCAGCACCCATCCTGTTGCGGGGGGCGGTGAGCAGTTCTTC
>NA|TRBJ1-2|TRBV15|NA
CATSRDPGKGYTF
TGTGCCACCAGCAGAGATCCAGGGAAAGGCTACACCTTC
>many|TRBJ2-3|TRBV7-3|NA
CASSPLGGARLASTDTQYF
TGTGCCAGCAGCCCGTTGGGGGGCGCCCGCCTAGCTAGCACAGATACGCAGTATTTT
>few|TRBJ1-1|TRBV5-4|NA
CASSLNVGEAFF
TGTGCCAGCAGCTTGAACGTTGGTGAAGCTTTCTTT
>many|TRBJ1-5|TRBV7-2|TRBD1
CASSWGQTGEPQHF
TGTGCCAGCAGCTGGGGACAGACTGGGGAGCCCCAGCATTTT
>few|TRBJ2-1|TRBV9|NA
CASSVGGVYNEQFF
TGTGCCAGCAGCGTAGGAGGGGTCTACAATGAGCAGTTCTTC
>NA|TRBJ2-1|TRBV4-2|NA
CASSQGGSYNEQFF
TGTGCCAGCAGCCAAGGGGGATCCTACAATGAGCAGTTCTTC
>few|TRBJ2-1|TRBV11-1|TRBD2
CASSPLARAGGQNEQFF
TGTGCCAGCAGCCCCCTCGCGAGGGCGGGAGGTCAAAATGAGCAGTTCTTC
>many|TRBJ1-2|TRBV7-9|NA
CASSLLVNGYTF
TGTGCCAGCAGCTTATTGGTAAATGGCTACACCTTC
>NA|TRBJ1-3|TRBV4-1|NA
CASSLLGVSGNTIYF
TGCGCCAGCAGCCTCTTGGGAGTCTCTGGAAACACCATATATTTT
>once|TRBJ2-3|TRBV20-1|NA
CSGGLLRTDTQYF
TGCAGTGGGGGATTACTACGCACAGATACGCAGTATTTT
>NA|TRBJ2-2|TRBV23-1|NA
CASNPSGAETPGELFF
TGCGCCAGCAACCCCTCGGGGGCCGAAACACCCGGGGAGCTGTTTTTT
>NA|TRBJ2-1|TRBV6-2/TRBV6-3|NA
CASSARDYNEQFF
TGTGCCAGCAGTGCGCGGGACTACAATGAGCAGTTCTTC
>many|TRBJ2-7|TRBV7-8|TRBD2
CASSLRLAGGSQTGGQYF
TGTGCCAGCAGCTTAAGGCTAGCGGGGGGATCCCAAACCGGCGGGCAGTACTTC
>NA|TRBJ2-5|TRBV3-1|NA
CASSQGDAKSQYF
TGTGCCAGCAGCCAAGGGGACGCGAAGTCCCAGTACTTC
>many|TRBJ2-3|TRBV7-2|TRBD1
CASSSPDRGTDTQYF
TGTGCCAGCAGCTCGCCGGACAGGGGCACAGATACGCAGTATTTT
>NA|TRBJ2-2|TRBV2|NA
CASSDRADTGELFF
TGTGCCAGCAGTGACCGGGCAGACACCGGGGAGCTGTTTTTT
>many|TRBJ2-7|TRBV7-6|TRBD1
CASSPKAWTGGSLGGLEQYF
TGTGCCAGCAGCCCTAAGGCCTGGACAGGGGGCTCCCTTGGGGGTCTTGAGCAGTACTTC
>NA|TRBJ2-7|TRBV7-8|TRBD1
CASSTRTGSYEQYF
TGTGCCAGCAGCACGAGGACAGGGTCCTACGAGCAGTACTTC
>few|TRBJ1-3|TRBV12-3/TRBV12-4|TRBD1
CASSKGTGAGNTIYF
TGTGCCAGCAGTAAAGGGACAGGAGCTGGAAACACCATATATTTT
>many|TRBJ2-3|TRBV12-3/TRBV12-4|NA
CASSPGDTQYF
TGTGCCAGCAGCCCCGGAGATACGCAGTATTTT
>many|TRBJ1-2|TRBV9|TRBD1
CASSVGTGNYGYTF
TGTGCCAGCAGCGTCGGGACAGGCAACTATGGCTACACCTTC
>few|TRBJ2-7|TRBV10-3|NA
CAISENTPTYEQYF
TGTGCCATCAGTGAGAACACTCCTACCTACGAGCAGTACTTC
>many|TRBJ1-5|TRBV28|NA
CASKTPDGSNQPQHF
TGTGCCAGCAAAACTCCGGACGGGAGCAATCAGCCCCAGCATTTT
>many|TRBJ1-2|TRBV14|TRBD1
CASSSSTGGNGYTF
TGTGCCAGCAGCTCCTCTACAGGGGGGAATGGCTACACCTTC
>NA|TRBJ2-1|TRBV11-3|NA
CASSLVSGPGQQDEQFF
TGTGCCAGCAGCTTAGTGTCGGGACCGGGACAACAGGATGAGCAGTTCTTC